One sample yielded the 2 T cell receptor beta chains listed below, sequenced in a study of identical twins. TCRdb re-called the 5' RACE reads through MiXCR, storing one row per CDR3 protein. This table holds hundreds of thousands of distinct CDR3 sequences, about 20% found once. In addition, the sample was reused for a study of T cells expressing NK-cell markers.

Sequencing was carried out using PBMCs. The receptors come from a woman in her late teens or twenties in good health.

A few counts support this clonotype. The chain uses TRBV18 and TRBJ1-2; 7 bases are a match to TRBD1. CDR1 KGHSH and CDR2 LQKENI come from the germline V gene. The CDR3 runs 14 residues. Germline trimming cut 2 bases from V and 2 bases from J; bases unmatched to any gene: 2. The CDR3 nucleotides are TGTGCCAGCTCACCAGGGGACAGCAACTATGGCTACACCTTC. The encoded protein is CASSPGDSNYGYTF.

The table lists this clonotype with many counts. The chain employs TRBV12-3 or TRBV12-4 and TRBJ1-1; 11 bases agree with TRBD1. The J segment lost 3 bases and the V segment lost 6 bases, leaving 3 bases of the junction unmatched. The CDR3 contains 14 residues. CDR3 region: CASSRGQGDTEAFF. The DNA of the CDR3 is TGTGCCAGCAGCAGGGGACAGGGGGACACTGAAGCTTTCTTT.